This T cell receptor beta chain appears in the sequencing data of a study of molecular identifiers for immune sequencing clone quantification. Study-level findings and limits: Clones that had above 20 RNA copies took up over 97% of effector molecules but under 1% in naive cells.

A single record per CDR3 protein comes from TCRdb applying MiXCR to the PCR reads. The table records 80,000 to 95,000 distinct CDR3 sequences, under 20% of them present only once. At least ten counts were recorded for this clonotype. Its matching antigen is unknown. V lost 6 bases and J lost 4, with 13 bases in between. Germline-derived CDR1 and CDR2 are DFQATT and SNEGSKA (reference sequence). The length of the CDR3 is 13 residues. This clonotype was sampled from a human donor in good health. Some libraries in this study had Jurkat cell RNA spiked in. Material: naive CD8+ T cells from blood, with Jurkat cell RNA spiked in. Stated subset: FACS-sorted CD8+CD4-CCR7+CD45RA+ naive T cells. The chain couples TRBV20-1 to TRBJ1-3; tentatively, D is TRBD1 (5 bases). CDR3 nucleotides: TGCAGTGCAAGGACACCTACCGGAAACACCATATATTTT. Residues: CSARTPTGNTIYF.